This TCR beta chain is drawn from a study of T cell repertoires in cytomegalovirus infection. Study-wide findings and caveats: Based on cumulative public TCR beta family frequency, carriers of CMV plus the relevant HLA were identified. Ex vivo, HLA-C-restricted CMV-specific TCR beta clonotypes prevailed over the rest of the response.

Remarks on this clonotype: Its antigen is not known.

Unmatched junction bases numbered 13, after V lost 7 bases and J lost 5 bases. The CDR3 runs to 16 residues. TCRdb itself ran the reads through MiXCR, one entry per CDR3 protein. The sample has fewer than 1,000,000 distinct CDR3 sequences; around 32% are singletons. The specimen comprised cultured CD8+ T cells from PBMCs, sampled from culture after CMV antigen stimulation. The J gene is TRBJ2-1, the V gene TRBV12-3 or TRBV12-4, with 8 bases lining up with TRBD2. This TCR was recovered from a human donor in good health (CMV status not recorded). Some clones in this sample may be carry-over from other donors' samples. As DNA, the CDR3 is TGTGCCAGCACACCCCGGGTGGGGCGGGGGGACAATGAGCAGTTCTTC. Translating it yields CASTPRVGRGDNEQFF.